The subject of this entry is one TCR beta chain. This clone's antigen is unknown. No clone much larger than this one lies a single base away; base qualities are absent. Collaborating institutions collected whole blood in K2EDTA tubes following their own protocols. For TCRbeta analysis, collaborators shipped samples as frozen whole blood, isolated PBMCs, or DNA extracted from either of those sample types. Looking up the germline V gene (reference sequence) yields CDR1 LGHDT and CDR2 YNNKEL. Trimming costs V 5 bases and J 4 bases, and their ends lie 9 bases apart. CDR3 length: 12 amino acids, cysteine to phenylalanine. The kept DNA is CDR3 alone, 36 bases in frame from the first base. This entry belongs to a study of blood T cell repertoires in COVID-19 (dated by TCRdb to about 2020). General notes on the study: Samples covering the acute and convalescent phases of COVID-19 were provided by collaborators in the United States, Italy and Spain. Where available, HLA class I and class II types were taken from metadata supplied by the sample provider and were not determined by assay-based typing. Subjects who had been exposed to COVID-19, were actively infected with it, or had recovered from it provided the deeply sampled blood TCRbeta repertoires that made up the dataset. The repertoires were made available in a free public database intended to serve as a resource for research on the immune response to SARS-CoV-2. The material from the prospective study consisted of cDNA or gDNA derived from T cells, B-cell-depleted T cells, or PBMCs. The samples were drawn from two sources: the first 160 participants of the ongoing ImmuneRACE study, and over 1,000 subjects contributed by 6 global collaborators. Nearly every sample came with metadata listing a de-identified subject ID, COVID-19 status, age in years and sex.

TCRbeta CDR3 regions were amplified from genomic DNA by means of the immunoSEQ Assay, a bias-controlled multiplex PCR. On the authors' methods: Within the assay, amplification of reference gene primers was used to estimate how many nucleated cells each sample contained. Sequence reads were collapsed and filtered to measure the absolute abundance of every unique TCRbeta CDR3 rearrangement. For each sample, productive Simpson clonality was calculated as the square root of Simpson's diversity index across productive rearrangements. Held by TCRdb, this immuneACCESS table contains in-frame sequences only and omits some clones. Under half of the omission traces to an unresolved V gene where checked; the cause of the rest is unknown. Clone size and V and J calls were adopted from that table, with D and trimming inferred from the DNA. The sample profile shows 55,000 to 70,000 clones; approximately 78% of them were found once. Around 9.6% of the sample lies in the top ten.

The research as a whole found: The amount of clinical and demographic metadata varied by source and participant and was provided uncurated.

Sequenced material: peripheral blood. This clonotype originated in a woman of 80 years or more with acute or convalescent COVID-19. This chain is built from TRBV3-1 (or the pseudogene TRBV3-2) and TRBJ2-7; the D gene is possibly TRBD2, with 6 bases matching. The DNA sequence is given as TGTGCCAGCAGCGGGGACTTTTACGAGCAGTACTTC. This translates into CASSGDFYEQYF.